Listed below are T cell receptor beta chains from one sample, sequenced in a study of blood T cell repertoires in COVID-19. Clones were read by immunoSEQ multiplex PCR, and TCRdb kept only the in-frame ones, dropping some. Of roughly 300,000 clones detected, 85% appear once; the ten largest clones hold around 2.3%. The sample was PBMCs or T cells enriched from blood (not recorded which). The receptors originated from a woman in her forties or fifties who had recovered from COVID-19. The CDR3 runs from the conserved cysteine through the conserved F or W. D genes are given only for firm matches. A row's size may be missing; if present it is once, few, many or a size class.

clone_size	d_call	v_call	j_call	cdr3_nt	cdr3_aa
.	.	TRBV28	TRBJ1-4	TGTGCCAGCAGTTTCAGACTGACTAATGAAAAACTGTTTTTT	CASSFRLTNEKLFF
.	TRBD2	TRBV6-5	TRBJ2-3	TGTGCCAGCAGTTCCTACGGGGGGGATACGCAGTATTTT	CASSSYGGDTQYF
once	.	TRBV29-1	TRBJ2-1	TGCAGCGCCCTCTTTAATGAGCAGTTCTTC	CSALFNEQFF
.	.	TRBV7-2	TRBJ2-2	TGTGCCAGCCTGGGGGCTACGAACACCGGGGAGCTGTTTTTT	CASLGATNTGELFF
.	.	TRBV5-1	TRBJ1-4	TGCGCCAGCAGCTTCTTTGGACAGACTAATGAAAAACTGTTTTTT	CASSFFGQTNEKLFF
.	.	TRBV10-1	TRBJ2-1	TGCGCCAGCAGTCCCGGGACTGTGGGGAACAATGAGCAGTTCTTC	CASSPGTVGNNEQFF
.	.	TRBV30	TRBJ1-1	TGTGCCTGGAAACGTCAGGGCGTACGATACACTGAAGCTTTCTTT	CAWKRQGVRYTEAFF
.	.	TRBV21-1	TRBJ2-3	TGTGCCAGCGACACTAGCGGAGCTAGCACAGATACGCAGTATTTT	CASDTSGASTDTQYF
.	TRBD2	TRBV15	TRBJ2-5	TGTGCCACCAGCAGGGGGGGGGTCCAAGAGACCCAGTACTTC	CATSRGGVQETQYF
.	.	TRBV4-3	TRBJ1-3	TGCGCCAGCAGCCCCCGTCCCGCGGGGCCCGAGAACACCATATATTTT	CASSPRPAGPENTIYF
.	TRBD1	TRBV6-5	TRBJ2-7	TGTGCCAGCAGTTCCTCCGGGACAGGTAGATGGGAGCAGTACTTC	CASSSSGTGRWEQYF
.	.	TRBV6-5	TRBJ1-2	TGTGCCAGCAGTTACGGGGAGTCCACTAACTATGGCTACACCTTC	CASSYGESTNYGYTF
.	TRBD1	TRBV6-2/TRBV6-3	TRBJ1-6	TGTGCCAGCAGTTACCCACTGACAGGGTTGTATTCACCCCTCCACTTT	CASSYPLTGLYSPLHF
.	.	TRBV5-1	TRBJ1-1	TGCGCCAGCAGCCGCGACCAGGGCTTGAACACTGAAGCTTTCTTT	CASSRDQGLNTEAFF
.	.	TRBV27	TRBJ1-1	TGTGCCAGCAGTTTGAACGGGGTGAACACTGAAGCTTTCTTT	CASSLNGVNTEAFF
.	.	TRBV18	TRBJ1-1	TGTGCCAGCTCACCCGGGATAAACACTGAAGCTTTCTTT	CASSPGINTEAFF
few	.	TRBV11-2	TRBJ2-2	TGTGCCAGCAGCTTAGTTCTTCGTCGGACCGGGGAGCTGTTTTTT	CASSLVLRRTGELFF